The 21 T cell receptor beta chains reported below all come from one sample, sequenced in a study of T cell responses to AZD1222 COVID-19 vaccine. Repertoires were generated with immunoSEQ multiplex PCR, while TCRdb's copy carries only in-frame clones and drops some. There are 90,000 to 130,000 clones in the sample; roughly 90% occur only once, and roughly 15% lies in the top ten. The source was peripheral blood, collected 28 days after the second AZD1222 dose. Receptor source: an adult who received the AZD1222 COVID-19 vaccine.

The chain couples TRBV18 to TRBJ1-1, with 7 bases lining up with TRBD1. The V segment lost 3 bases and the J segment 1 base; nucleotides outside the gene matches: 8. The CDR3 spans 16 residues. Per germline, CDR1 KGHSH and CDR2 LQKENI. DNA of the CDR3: TGTGCCAGCTCACCGATGACAGGGCCTACGAACACTGAAGCTTTCTTT. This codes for CASSPMTGPTNTEAFF.

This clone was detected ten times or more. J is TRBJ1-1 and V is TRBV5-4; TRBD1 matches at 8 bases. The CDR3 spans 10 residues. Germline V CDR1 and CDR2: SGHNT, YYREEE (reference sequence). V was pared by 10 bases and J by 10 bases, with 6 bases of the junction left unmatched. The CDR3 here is CAGRDRGAFF. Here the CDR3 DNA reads TGTGCCGGCCGAGACAGGGGAGCTTTCTTT.

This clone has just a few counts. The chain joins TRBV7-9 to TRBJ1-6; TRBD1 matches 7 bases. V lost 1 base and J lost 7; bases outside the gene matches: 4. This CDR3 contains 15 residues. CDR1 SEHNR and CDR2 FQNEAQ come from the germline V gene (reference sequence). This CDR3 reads CASSLGQGGNSPLHF. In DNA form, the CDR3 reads TGTGCCAGCAGCTTAGGTCAGGGGGGGAATTCACCCCTCCACTTT. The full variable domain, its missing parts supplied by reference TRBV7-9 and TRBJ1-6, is DTGVSQNPRHKITKRGQNVTFRCDPISEHNRLYWYRQTLGQGPEFLTYFQNEAQLEKSRLLSDRFSAERPKGSFSTLEIQRTEQGDSAMYLCASSLGQGGNSPLHFGNGTRLTVT.

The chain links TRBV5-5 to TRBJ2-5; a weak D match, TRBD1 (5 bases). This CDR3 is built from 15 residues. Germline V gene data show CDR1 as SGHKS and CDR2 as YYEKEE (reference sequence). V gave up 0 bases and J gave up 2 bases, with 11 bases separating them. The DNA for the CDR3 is TGTGCCAGCAGCTTGGTCTGGGGCGGTCAAGAGACCCAGTACTTC. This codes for CASSLVWGGQETQYF.

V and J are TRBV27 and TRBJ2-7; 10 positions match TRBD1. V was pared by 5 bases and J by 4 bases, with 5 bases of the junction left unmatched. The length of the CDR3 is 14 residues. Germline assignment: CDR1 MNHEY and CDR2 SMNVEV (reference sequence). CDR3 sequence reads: CASSPQDRGYEQYF. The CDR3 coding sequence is TGTGCCAGCAGTCCTCAGGACAGGGGGTACGAGCAGTACTTC.

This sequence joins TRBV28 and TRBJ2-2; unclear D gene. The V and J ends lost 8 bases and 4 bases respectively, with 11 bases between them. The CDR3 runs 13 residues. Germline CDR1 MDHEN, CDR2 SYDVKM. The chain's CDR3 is CASFISSTGELFF. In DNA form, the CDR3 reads TGTGCCAGCTTTATTTCGAGCACCGGGGAGCTGTTTTTT.

CDR3 residues: CASSLRGSFESKSPLHF. CDR3 sequence (DNA): TGTGCCAGCAGTTTAAGGGGGTCCTTCGAGAGCAAGTCACCCCTCCACTTT. This sequence joins TRBV27 and TRBJ1-6, with D possibly matching TRBD1 (6 bases). V shed 2 bases and J shed 10 bases, with 21 bases lying between them. The CDR3 runs to 17 residues. Germline V CDR1 and CDR2: MNHEY, SMNVEV (reference sequence).

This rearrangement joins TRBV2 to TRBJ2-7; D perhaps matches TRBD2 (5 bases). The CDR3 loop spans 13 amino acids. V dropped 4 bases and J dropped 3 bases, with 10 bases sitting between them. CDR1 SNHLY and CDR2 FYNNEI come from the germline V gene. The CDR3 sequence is CASSGLANYEQYF. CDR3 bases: TGTGCCAGCAGTGGTTTAGCGAACTACGAGCAGTACTTC.

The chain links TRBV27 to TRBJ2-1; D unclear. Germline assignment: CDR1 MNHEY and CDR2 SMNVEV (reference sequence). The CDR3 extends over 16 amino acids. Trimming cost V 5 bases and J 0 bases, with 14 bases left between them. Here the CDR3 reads CASSPRATGSYNEQFF. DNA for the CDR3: TGTGCCAGCAGTCCACGTGCCACCGGCTCCTACAATGAGCAGTTCTTC.

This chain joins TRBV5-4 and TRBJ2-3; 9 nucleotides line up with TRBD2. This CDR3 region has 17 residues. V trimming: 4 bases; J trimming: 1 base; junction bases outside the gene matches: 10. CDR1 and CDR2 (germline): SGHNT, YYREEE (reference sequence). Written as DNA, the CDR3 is TGTGCCAGCAGCCGACCGGGACTAGCTCGAGGCACAGATACGCAGTATTTT. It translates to CASSRPGLARGTDTQYF.

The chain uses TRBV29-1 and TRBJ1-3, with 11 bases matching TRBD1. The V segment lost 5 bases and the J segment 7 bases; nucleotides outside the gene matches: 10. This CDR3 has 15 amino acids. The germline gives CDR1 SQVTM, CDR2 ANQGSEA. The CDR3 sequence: CSVRGDRGKRNTIYF. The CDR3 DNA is TGCAGCGTTCGCGGGGACAGGGGGAAGCGGAACACCATATATTTT.

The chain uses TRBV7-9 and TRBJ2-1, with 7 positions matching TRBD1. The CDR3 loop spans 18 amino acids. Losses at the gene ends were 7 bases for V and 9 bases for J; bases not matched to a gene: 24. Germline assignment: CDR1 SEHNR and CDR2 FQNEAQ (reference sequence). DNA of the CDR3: TGTGCCAGCAACCGTAGCCCCGACAGGGTTCCTAACTGGGGTGAGCAGTTCTTC. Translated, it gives CASNRSPDRVPNWGEQFF.

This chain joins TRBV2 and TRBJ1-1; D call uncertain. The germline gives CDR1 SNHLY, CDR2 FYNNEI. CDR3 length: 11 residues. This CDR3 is CADQGGTEAFF. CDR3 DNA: TGTGCAGATCAAGGAGGCACTGAAGCTTTCTTT.

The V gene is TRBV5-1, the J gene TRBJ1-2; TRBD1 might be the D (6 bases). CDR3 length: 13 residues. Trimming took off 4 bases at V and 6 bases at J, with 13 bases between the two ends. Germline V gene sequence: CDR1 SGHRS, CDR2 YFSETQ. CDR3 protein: CASSTEGQNGYTF. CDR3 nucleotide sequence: TGCGCCAGCAGCACGGAGGGACAAAATGGCTACACCTTC.

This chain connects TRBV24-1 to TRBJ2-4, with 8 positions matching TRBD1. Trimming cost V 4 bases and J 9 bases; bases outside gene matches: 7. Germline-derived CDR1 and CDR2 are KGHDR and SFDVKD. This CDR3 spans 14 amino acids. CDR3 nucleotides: TGTGCCACCAGTGACCCCCTCACAGGGGGCATTCAGTACTTC. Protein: CATSDPLTGGIQYF.

The CDR3 region is CASSYSGLAVYEQYF. CDR3 sequence (DNA): TGTGCCAGCAGTTACTCGGGACTAGCGGTCTACGAGCAGTACTTC. This rearrangement joins TRBV27 to TRBJ2-7, with 11 positions matching TRBD2. The V gene's germline CDR1 is MNHEY and CDR2 SMNVEV (reference sequence). The CDR3 sequence is 15 residues long. Trimming at V came to 4 bases and at J to 3 bases, leaving 5 bases not matched to a gene.

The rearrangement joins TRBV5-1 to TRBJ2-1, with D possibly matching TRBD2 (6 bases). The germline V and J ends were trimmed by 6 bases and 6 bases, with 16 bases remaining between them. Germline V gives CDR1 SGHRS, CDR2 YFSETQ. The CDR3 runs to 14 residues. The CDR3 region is CASIPGDSPNEQFF. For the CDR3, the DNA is TGCGCCAGCATCCCCGGGGACTCCCCCAATGAGCAGTTCTTC.

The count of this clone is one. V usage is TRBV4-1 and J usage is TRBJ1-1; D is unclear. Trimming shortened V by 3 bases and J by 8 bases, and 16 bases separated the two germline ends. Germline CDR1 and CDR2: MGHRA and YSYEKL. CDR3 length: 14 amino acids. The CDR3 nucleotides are TGCGCCAGCAGCCAGATTCTGTCACACCCCGAAGCTTTCTTT. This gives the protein CASSQILSHPEAFF.

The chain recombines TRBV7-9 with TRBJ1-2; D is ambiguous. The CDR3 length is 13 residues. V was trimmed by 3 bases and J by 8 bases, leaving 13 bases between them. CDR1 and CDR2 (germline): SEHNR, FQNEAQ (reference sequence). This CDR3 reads CASSLGNSLGYTF. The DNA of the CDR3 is TGTGCCAGCAGCTTGGGAAACTCCCTAGGCTACACCTTC.

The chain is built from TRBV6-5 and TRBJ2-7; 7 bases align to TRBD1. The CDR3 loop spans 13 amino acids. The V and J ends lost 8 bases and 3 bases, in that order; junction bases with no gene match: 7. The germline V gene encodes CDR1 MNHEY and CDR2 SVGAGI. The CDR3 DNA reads TGTGCCAGCCTATGGCAGGGGGACTACGAGCAGTACTTC. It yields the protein CASLWQGDYEQYF.

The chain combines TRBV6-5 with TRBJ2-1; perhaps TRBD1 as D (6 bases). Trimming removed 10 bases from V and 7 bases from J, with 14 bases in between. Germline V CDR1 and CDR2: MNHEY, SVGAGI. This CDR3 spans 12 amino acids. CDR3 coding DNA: TGTGCCACTCAAAAGGGGACAAATGAGCAGTTCTTC. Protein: CATQKGTNEQFF.